The 24 T cell receptor beta chains given below trace back to one sample, sequenced in a study of identical twins. TCRdb ran MiXCR on the 5' RACE reads and lists one entry per CDR3 protein. The sample holds a few hundred thousand distinct CDR3 sequences; about 16% are singletons and the top ten take about 0.47%. The same sample was also used in a study of yellow fever vaccine responses in identical twins.

The sequenced material came from CD4+ T cells sorted from blood. These receptors were collected from a woman under 30 in good health.

This chain connects TRBV20-1 to TRBJ2-7; perhaps TRBD2 as D (6 bases). The CDR3 runs to 14 residues. Trimming cost V 6 bases and J 3 bases, with 18 bases left between them. Germline lookup yields CDR1 DFQATT and CDR2 SNEGSKA (reference sequence). The CDR3 here is CSAPGPTGLYEQYF. The CDR3 nucleotides are TGCAGTGCCCCCGGCCCAACGGGACTCTACGAGCAGTACTTC.

In this sample, this clonotype turned up a few times. The chain recombines TRBV3-1 with TRBJ2-5; D may be TRBD1 or TRBD2 (5 bases each). The CDR3 covers 17 residues. V lost 1 base, J lost 4 bases, and 19 bases lay in between. Germline V CDR1 and CDR2: LGHDT, YNNKEL (reference sequence). In DNA, the CDR3 is TGTGCCAGCAGCCAAGCATGGGACGCACATCCCGGAGAGACCCAGTACTTC. Translating it yields CASSQAWDAHPGETQYF.

The chain is built from TRBV28 and TRBJ1-1; TRBD1 agrees at 7 bases. The CDR3 extends over 12 amino acids. V lost 11 bases to trimming and J lost 10 bases; unmatched junction nucleotides: 13. Looked up from germline, CDR1 is MDHEN and CDR2 is SYDVKM. The DNA of the CDR3 is TGTGCCGTACAGGGGAGGGCTCCGGGAGCTTTCTTT. Amino acid sequence: CAVQGRAPGAFF. Variable domain in full (rest from reference TRBV28 and TRBJ1-1): DVKVTQSSRYLVKRTGEKVFLECVQDMDHENMFWYRQDPGLGLRLIYFSYDVKMKEKGDIPEGYSVSREKKERFSLILESASTNQTSMYLCAVQGRAPGAFFGQGTRLTVV.

This clonotype was seen more than once but under ten times. The V and J genes are TRBV3-1 and TRBJ2-3; D is possibly TRBD1 or TRBD2 (6 bases each). Trimming shortened V by 3 bases and J by 2 bases, and 9 bases separated the two germline ends. CDR1 is LGHDT, CDR2 YNNKEL, per germline (reference sequence). This CDR3 is built from 14 residues. The CDR3 bases are TGTGCCAGCAGCCACTCGGGGGCCACAGATACGCAGTATTTT. Translation: CASSHSGATDTQYF.

This clonotype was observed a few times. The V gene is TRBV7-9, the J gene TRBJ1-1; TRBD1 might be the D (5 bases). This CDR3 contains 12 residues. V lost 3 bases and J 8 bases, leaving 10 bases between the germline ends. Germline assignment: CDR1 SEHNR and CDR2 FQNEAQ (reference sequence). CDR3 in DNA: TGTGCCAGCAGCTTGTGGGGGGGAGAAGCTTTCTTT. Protein sequence: CASSLWGGEAFF.

The chain is built from TRBV15 and TRBJ1-1; tentative D call: TRBD1 (5 bases). The CDR3 is made up of 20 amino acids. With 0 bases removed from V and 1 base from J, the gap between germline ends came to 24 bases. Germline CDR1 reads LNHNV; CDR2 reads YYDKDF (reference sequence). CDR3 coding DNA: TGTGCCACCAGCAGAGAAGAGGCAATAGGGGTCAGACTCCAGAACACTGAAGCTTTCTTT. Its protein is CATSREEAIGVRLQNTEAFF.

The chain uses TRBV11-1 and TRBJ2-2; 7 bases fit TRBD2. This CDR3 region has 19 residues. Germline trimming cut 1 base from V and 0 bases from J; bases unmatched to any gene: 11. Germline V gene sequence: CDR1 SGHAT, CDR2 FQDESV (reference sequence). CDR3 DNA: TGTGCCAGCAGCTTAGGGGGACTATCGTGGAGCGCGAACACCGGGGAGCTGTTTTTT. Residues: CASSLGGLSWSANTGELFF.

The J gene is TRBJ2-7, the V gene TRBV12-5, with D perhaps assigned TRBD1 or TRBD2 (6 bases each). The germline V gene has CDR1 LGHNT and CDR2 FRNRAP. This CDR3 has 14 amino acids. V shed 7 bases and J shed 4 bases, with 17 bases lying between them. Here the CDR3 reads CASAMRGEFYEQYF. The CDR3 DNA is TGTGCTAGTGCCATGAGGGGGGAGTTTTACGAGCAGTACTTC.

The sample holds one count of this clonotype. One junction end does not reproduce the germline sequence, and a read error may be involved. The V call is TRBV20-1, the J call TRBJ2-3; 11 positions match TRBD2. CDR1 DFQATT and CDR2 SNEGSKA come from the germline V gene (reference sequence). This CDR3 contains 16 residues. CDR3 residues: CCARALAGGVTDTQYF. The CDR3 DNA reads as TGCTGTGCTAGAGCCCTAGCGGGAGGTGTTACAGATACGCAGTATTTT.

The genes are TRBV2 and TRBJ2-1; D uncertain. CDR1 is SNHLY and CDR2 is FYNNEI in the germline V gene. Between the trimmed V and J ends, which lost 3 bases and 0 bases, there was a span of 6 bases. The CDR3 is 14 amino acids. The CDR3 coding sequence is TGTGCCAGCAGTGATTTTAGCTCCTACAATGAGCAGTTCTTC. Translated: CASSDFSSYNEQFF.

This clonotype was seen a handful of times. The V and J genes are TRBV15 and TRBJ1-2; a possible D gene is TRBD1 (6 bases). Trimming left V 2 bases short and J 5 bases short, with 9 bases between. CDR1 and CDR2 from the germline V gene are LNHNV and YYDKDF (reference sequence). There are 13 residues in the CDR3. In DNA, the CDR3 is TGTGCCACCAGCAGACAGGGGAAATATGGCTACACCTTC. Its translation is CATSRQGKYGYTF.

V gene TRBV11-3 combines with J gene TRBJ2-1; D remains ambiguous. Trimming took off 1 base at V and 8 bases at J, with 12 bases between the two ends. Germline V lookup: CDR1 SGHNT, CDR2 YENEEA. CDR3 length: 14 amino acids. The chain's CDR3 is CASSLGLFLDEQFF. CDR3 DNA: TGTGCCAGCAGCTTAGGTTTATTTCTGGATGAGCAGTTCTTC.

J is TRBJ1-2 and V is TRBV10-3, with D uncertain. CDR3 length equals 15 residues. Germline V gene sequence: CDR1 ENHRY, CDR2 SYGVKD. Deletions cut 4 bases from V and 4 bases from J, with 16 bases between. The CDR3 coding sequence is TGTGCCATCAGTGTTGTGCCTCGAGCGGGCTATGGCTACACCTTC. Its translation is CAISVVPRAGYGYTF.

The chain recombines TRBV20-1 with TRBJ2-5; a possible D gene is TRBD2 (6 bases). The CDR3 sequence is 12 residues long. V was pared by 7 bases and J by 3 bases, with 12 bases between. Germline CDR1 reads DFQATT; CDR2 reads SNEGSKA (reference sequence). CDR3 sequence (DNA): TGCAGTGGGTCCGGGAGTAAAGAGACCCAGTACTTC. This translates into CSGSGSKETQYF.

The chain couples TRBV5-1 to TRBJ2-7, with 8 nucleotides matching TRBD1. J gave up 6 bases and V 3 bases, and 11 bases lay outside the gene matches. The CDR3 covers 15 residues. Germline V gene lookup returns CDR1 SGHRS and CDR2 YFSETQ. The CDR3 loop is CASSSSTGVLCEQYV. The DNA of the CDR3 is TGCGCCAGCAGCTCCTCGACAGGGGTTCTCTGCGAGCAGTACGTC.

The CDR3 nucleotides read TGCAGTGCTAGAGTGGTGGGCTACGAGCAGTACTTC. Encoded protein: CSARVVGYEQYF. The chain joins TRBV20-1 to TRBJ2-7; D is unclear. From germline, CDR1 is DFQATT and CDR2 SNEGSKA (reference sequence). The CDR3 extends over 12 amino acids. The V end lost 1 base, the J end lost 3 bases, and 7 bases lay between the germline ends.

This chain links TRBV7-6 with TRBJ2-1, with D perhaps matching TRBD2 (5 bases). This CDR3 has 14 amino acids. V lost 3 bases and J lost 6, with 12 bases in between. Germline lookup yields CDR1 SGHVS and CDR2 FNYEAQ. The CDR3 DNA sequence: TGTGCCAGCAGCTTCTCACTAGGCCCCAATGAGCAGTTCTTC. Translation gives CASSFSLGPNEQFF.

This clonotype showed up just a few times. The J gene is TRBJ2-7, the V gene TRBV15, with TRBD2 as a possible D gene (6 bases). There are 14 residues in the CDR3. V lost 0 bases and J 2 bases, leaving 8 bases between the germline ends. Germline V gene lookup returns CDR1 LNHNV and CDR2 YYDKDF (reference sequence). Here the CDR3 reads CATSRDRLAYEQYF. The DNA of the CDR3 is TGTGCCACCAGCAGAGATCGACTAGCCTACGAGCAGTACTTC.

The chain combines TRBV5-1 with TRBJ2-7; perhaps TRBD2 as D (6 bases). The CDR3 loop spans 15 amino acids. Germline CDR1 SGHRS, CDR2 YFSETQ. Trimming stripped 4 bases from V and 2 bases from J, with 16 bases between. The CDR3 reads CASSAGLTAPYEQYF. CDR3 in DNA: TGCGCCAGCAGCGCGGGACTCACGGCCCCCTACGAGCAGTACTTC.

The chain recombines TRBV10-3 with TRBJ1-2, with D perhaps TRBD1 (6 bases). CDR1 ENHRY and CDR2 SYGVKD come from the germline V gene. The ends were cut back, 6 bases at V and 7 bases at J, with 18 bases in the middle. The CDR3 is 14 amino acids. The CDR3 loop is CAIRGGTEGGGYTF. The CDR3 DNA follows: TGTGCCATCAGAGGGGGGACCGAAGGGGGTGGCTACACCTTC.

This chain joins TRBV9 and TRBJ1-1; no reliable D call. CDR1 is SGDLS and CDR2 is YYNGEE in the germline V gene. The V end lost 1 base, the J end lost 4 bases, and 8 bases lay between the germline ends. This CDR3 is built from 13 residues. The CDR3 region is CASSVMQTTEAFF. Here the CDR3 DNA reads TGTGCCAGCAGCGTAATGCAGACCACTGAAGCTTTCTTT.

This clonotype turned up a few times. The chain uses TRBV5-1 and TRBJ2-3; 8 positions match TRBD1. CDR1 and CDR2 from the germline V gene are SGHRS and YFSETQ. Trimming removed 7 bases from V and 6 bases from J; junction bases left unmatched: 16. CDR3 length equals 16 residues. CDR3 sequence: CASVPISPGGMDTQYF. The CDR3, as DNA: TGCGCCAGCGTCCCGATAAGTCCAGGGGGCATGGATACGCAGTATTTT.

This chain uses TRBV7-3 with TRBJ2-3; weak D call: TRBD1 (6 bases). Looked up from germline, CDR1 is SGHTA and CDR2 is FQGTGA. V was cut by 4 bases and J by 6 bases, with 11 bases left in between. The CDR3 consists of 13 residues. The chain's CDR3 is CASSSTGTDTQYF. DNA for the CDR3: TGTGCCAGCAGCTCCACAGGGACGGATACGCAGTATTTT.

This clonotype turned up a few times. The CDR3 is CASSFRTVVYEQYF. CDR3 DNA: TGTGCCAGCAGTTTCCGGACAGTAGTCTACGAGCAGTACTTC. V gene TRBV28 combines with J gene TRBJ2-7, with D maybe TRBD1 (6 bases). CDR3 length: 14 amino acids. The germline CDR1 and CDR2 sequences are MDHEN and SYDVKM. Trimming took 3 bases from V and 3 from J, leaving 12 bases between them.